This TCR beta chain appears in the sequencing data of a study of beta chain features in type 1 diabetes. The study's findings and limits: Sequencing from cDNA could over-represent high-TCR-expressing cells. With patients and controls alike, PCR might favor shorter templates to an equal degree.

Germline loops: CDR1 SEHNR, CDR2 FQNEAQ (reference sequence). Trimming pared 2 bases from V and 0 bases from J, leaving 8 bases between. There are 15 residues in the CDR3. Every bit of the isolated RNA underwent reverse transcription, so sequencing read expressed TCRB transcripts. TCRdb's table, derived via immunoSEQ multiplex PCR, lists solely in-frame clones and lacks some. The top ten clones hold roughly 0.033% of a sample with 400,000 to 450,000 clones, approximately 15% of them seen once. There are a few counts of this clone. Its specificity is not known. Donors underwent one heparinised blood draw, 90 to 150 mL on average. All of the sorted populations showed purity greater than 98%.

This chain connects TRBV7-9 to TRBJ2-1; TRBD2 might be the D (6 bases). The clonotype was recovered from a man aged 25 to 40 in good health. Sequenced: naive CD4+ T cells from blood. This CDR3 reads CASSLPGSSYNEQFF. As DNA, the CDR3 is TGTGCCAGCAGCTTACCCGGGAGCTCCTACAATGAGCAGTTCTTC.